This is a list of T cell receptor beta chains from one sample in a study of T cell responses to AZD1222 COVID-19 vaccine. TCRdb's table, derived via immunoSEQ multiplex PCR, lists solely in-frame clones and lacks some. The repertoire holds roughly 15,000 clones, more than 70% seen once, with more than 13% in the top ten. This specimen was peripheral blood, taken 28 days after the second AZD1222 dose. The receptors derive from an adult who received the AZD1222 COVID-19 vaccine. Both conserved end residues are part of each CDR3. The D gene is left open where the match is weak. Expanded clones get a size class; other rows say once, few or many, or leave the size out.

V gene: TRBV5-5; D gene: .; clone size: .; J gene: TRBJ1-5; CDR3 DNA: TGTGCCAGCAGCTTCGAGGTGACAGTTTATAGCAATCAGCCCCAGCATTTT; CDR3 protein: CASSFEVTVYSNQPQHF
V gene: TRBV5-1; D gene: .; clone size: .; J gene: TRBJ2-5; CDR3 DNA: TGCGCCAGCAGCTTGGAGGCAGGAGAAGGGAGCGGGACCCAGTACTTC; CDR3 protein: CASSLEAGEGSGTQYF
V gene: TRBV7-7; D gene: TRBD1; clone size: .; J gene: TRBJ2-7; CDR3 DNA: TGTGCCAGCAGCCCCGGGGACAGGGAACACGAGCAGTACTTC; CDR3 protein: CASSPGDREHEQYF
V gene: TRBV25-1; D gene: TRBD1; clone size: .; J gene: TRBJ1-5; CDR3 DNA: TGTGCCAGCAGTGAGGGACAGGGGAACAATCAGCCCCAGCATTTT; CDR3 protein: CASSEGQGNNQPQHF
V gene: TRBV24-1; D gene: TRBD1; clone size: .; J gene: TRBJ2-2; CDR3 DNA: TGTGCCACAACTCCGACAGGGGCGCGGACCGGGGAGCTGTTTTTT; CDR3 protein: CATTPTGARTGELFF
V gene: TRBV12-5; D gene: TRBD2; clone size: .; J gene: TRBJ2-3; CDR3 DNA: TGTGCTAGTGGTTTGCTAGCGGGGGGGCAGACAGATACGCAGTATTTT; CDR3 protein: CASGLLAGGQTDTQYF
V gene: TRBV2; D gene: .; clone size: .; J gene: TRBJ2-7; CDR3 DNA: TGTGCCAGCAGTGAATTCGGGCCCTACGAGCAGTACTTC; CDR3 protein: CASSEFGPYEQYF
V gene: TRBV25-1; D gene: .; clone size: .; J gene: TRBJ2-1; CDR3 DNA: TGTGCCAGCAGTCGACTCGACAATGAGCAGTTCTTC; CDR3 protein: CASSRLDNEQFF
V gene: TRBV6-2/TRBV6-3; D gene: TRBD1; clone size: .; J gene: TRBJ2-7; CDR3 DNA: TGTGCCAGCAGTTACTCGTCACAGGGGAGCCCCAGCTACGAGCAGTACTTC; CDR3 protein: CASSYSSQGSPSYEQYF
V gene: TRBV3-1/TRBV3-2; D gene: .; clone size: .; J gene: TRBJ1-5; CDR3 DNA: TGTGCCAGCAGCCAAGGAGGGAATGATCAGCCCCAGCATTTT; CDR3 protein: CASSQGGNDQPQHF
V gene: TRBV28; D gene: .; clone size: .; J gene: TRBJ2-3; CDR3 DNA: TGTGCCAGCAGTCGGGCCAGCCGGCCAGATACGCAGTATTTT; CDR3 protein: CASSRASRPDTQYF
V gene: TRBV12-5; D gene: .; clone size: .; J gene: TRBJ1-5; CDR3 DNA: TGTGCTAGTGGTTTGGGGATTGGGGGAATTAATCAGCCCCAGCATTTT; CDR3 protein: CASGLGIGGINQPQHF
V gene: TRBV28; D gene: .; clone size: .; J gene: TRBJ1-6; CDR3 DNA: TGTGCCAGCAGTTTAGGAGGGTTCGAGCGTTCACCCCTCCACTTT; CDR3 protein: CASSLGGFERSPLHF
V gene: TRBV2; D gene: .; clone size: once; J gene: TRBJ2-1; CDR3 DNA: TGTGCCAGCAGTGAAATCCTTGTCCGCGGGGTAACCTACAATGAGCAGTTCTTC; CDR3 protein: CASSEILVRGVTYNEQFF
V gene: TRBV18; D gene: .; clone size: .; J gene: TRBJ1-2; CDR3 DNA: TGTGCCAGCTCACCACCGTTTGGGGACCCTAACTATGGCTACACCTTC; CDR3 protein: CASSPPFGDPNYGYTF
V gene: TRBV30; D gene: .; clone size: .; J gene: TRBJ2-4; CDR3 DNA: TGTGCCTGGACCCGAAACAGGGAGCACATTCAGTACTTC; CDR3 protein: CAWTRNREHIQYF
V gene: TRBV9; D gene: TRBD2; clone size: .; J gene: TRBJ2-5; CDR3 DNA: TGTGCCAGCAGCCCCCTAGCGGGGGGTGGGGCGGAGACCCAGTACTTC; CDR3 protein: CASSPLAGGGAETQYF
V gene: TRBV6-1; D gene: TRBD1; clone size: .; J gene: TRBJ1-2; CDR3 DNA: TGTGCCAGCAGTGAGGGGACAGGCCCCGTGGGGGGCTACACCTTC; CDR3 protein: CASSEGTGPVGGYTF
V gene: TRBV15; D gene: .; clone size: .; J gene: TRBJ1-6; CDR3 DNA: TGTGCCACCAGCACCAAGCTAGGGGTCAGAGATTCACCCCTCCACTTT; CDR3 protein: CATSTKLGVRDSPLHF
V gene: TRBV18; D gene: .; clone size: .; J gene: TRBJ2-3; CDR3 DNA: TGTGCCAGCTCACCAGGGAAGGGCCCTCTCACAGATACGCAGTATTTT; CDR3 protein: CASSPGKGPLTDTQYF
V gene: TRBV10-2; D gene: .; clone size: .; J gene: TRBJ1-2; CDR3 DNA: TGCGCCAGCAGTGAGTATGCAGGGGCATACTATGGCTACACCTTC; CDR3 protein: CASSEYAGAYYGYTF
V gene: TRBV27; D gene: TRBD1; clone size: .; J gene: TRBJ1-3; CDR3 DNA: TGTGCCACCGCCCCTGGGACAGGGGGGGGAAACACCATATATTTT; CDR3 protein: CATAPGTGGGNTIYF
V gene: TRBV19; D gene: .; clone size: .; J gene: TRBJ1-2; CDR3 DNA: TGTGCCAGTAGTATAGATCGGGGGATCTATGGCTACACCTTC; CDR3 protein: CASSIDRGIYGYTF
V gene: TRBV12-5; D gene: .; clone size: .; J gene: TRBJ1-6; CDR3 DNA: TGTGCTAGTGGTCCGGAGAATTCACCCCTCCACTTT; CDR3 protein: CASGPENSPLHF
V gene: TRBV7-2; D gene: .; clone size: .; J gene: TRBJ2-2; CDR3 DNA: TGTGCCAGCAGCTCGACAGGCGCTAACACCGGGGAGCTGTTTTTT; CDR3 protein: CASSSTGANTGELFF
V gene: TRBV4-2; D gene: TRBD1; clone size: .; J gene: TRBJ1-4; CDR3 DNA: TGTGCCAGCAGCCAAGAGAGAACAGGGGGCGTCAGGTTGGATGAAAAACTGTTTTTT; CDR3 protein: CASSQERTGGVRLDEKLFF
V gene: TRBV2; D gene: TRBD2; clone size: few; J gene: TRBJ2-7; CDR3 DNA: TGTGCCAGCAGTCGAGACCCTAGCGGGAGAGGCTACGAGCAGTACTTC; CDR3 protein: CASSRDPSGRGYEQYF
V gene: TRBV4-1; D gene: TRBD2; clone size: .; J gene: TRBJ2-4; CDR3 DNA: TGCGCCAGCAGCGAGGGACTAGCGGGGCTAGCCAAAAACATTCAGTACTTC; CDR3 protein: CASSEGLAGLAKNIQYF
V gene: TRBV6-5; D gene: TRBD2; clone size: .; J gene: TRBJ2-1; CDR3 DNA: TGTGCCAGCAGTCCTAGCGGGGGCCAATACAATGAGCAGTTCTTC; CDR3 protein: CASSPSGGQYNEQFF
V gene: TRBV6-1; D gene: .; clone size: .; J gene: TRBJ1-2; CDR3 DNA: TGTGCCAGCAGTGAAGAAGTCAGGTGGGGCTACACCTTC; CDR3 protein: CASSEEVRWGYTF
V gene: TRBV4-3; D gene: .; clone size: .; J gene: TRBJ1-4; CDR3 DNA: TGCGCCAGCAGCCAAGAAGGGGCCGGCGCAACTAATGAAAAACTGTTTTTT; CDR3 protein: CASSQEGAGATNEKLFF
V gene: TRBV10-3; D gene: TRBD1; clone size: .; J gene: TRBJ1-5; CDR3 DNA: TGTGCCATCAGTGAAGGCAGGGGGATGGATAGCAATCAGCCCCAGCATTTT; CDR3 protein: CAISEGRGMDSNQPQHF
V gene: TRBV12-5; D gene: TRBD1; clone size: .; J gene: TRBJ1-1; CDR3 DNA: TGTGCTAGTGGGTATTCGACAGGGGGCCATACTGAAGCTTTCTTT; CDR3 protein: CASGYSTGGHTEAFF
V gene: TRBV12-3/TRBV12-4; D gene: .; clone size: .; J gene: TRBJ1-1; CDR3 DNA: TGTGCCAGCAGTGTCGGGGCGAACACTGAAGCTTTCTTT; CDR3 protein: CASSVGANTEAFF
V gene: TRBV19; D gene: .; clone size: .; J gene: TRBJ1-6; CDR3 DNA: TGTGCCAGTACGCACAGGGAGGGGGTTCCCCTCCACTTT; CDR3 protein: CASTHREGVPLHF
V gene: TRBV7-9; D gene: TRBD1; clone size: few; J gene: TRBJ2-1; CDR3 DNA: TGTGCCAGCAGCTGGGGGACAGGGGTTGATGAGCAGTTCTTC; CDR3 protein: CASSWGTGVDEQFF
V gene: TRBV14; D gene: .; clone size: .; J gene: TRBJ1-3; CDR3 DNA: TGTGCCAGCAGCTACGGAAACACCATATATTTT; CDR3 protein: CASSYGNTIYF
V gene: TRBV10-3; D gene: TRBD2; clone size: .; J gene: TRBJ2-3; CDR3 DNA: TGTGCCACCGTAGCGGGGTCGGAGGTGTATTTT; CDR3 protein: CATVAGSEVYF
V gene: TRBV5-6; D gene: TRBD1; clone size: once; J gene: TRBJ1-1; CDR3 DNA: TGTGCCAGCAGCCCGACAGGGCGGACTGAAGCTTTCTTT; CDR3 protein: CASSPTGRTEAFF
V gene: TRBV2; D gene: .; clone size: .; J gene: TRBJ1-6; CDR3 DNA: TGTGCCAGCAGTGAAGCAAGGGTTTCTAATTCACCCCTCCACTTT; CDR3 protein: CASSEARVSNSPLHF